The present entry profiles one TCR beta chain with its context. The data originate from a study of blood T cell repertoires in COVID-19. The assay was immunoSEQ multiplex PCR, and TCRdb's table has in-frame clones only and misses some. The sample has about 74,000 clones; around 88% are singletons. The CDR3 runs 18 residues. Germline CDR1 and CDR2: MNHEY and SMNVEV (reference sequence). V trimming: 5 bases; J trimming: 3 bases; junction bases outside the gene matches: 9. The J gene is TRBJ2-3, the V gene TRBV27; 15 bases fit TRBD2. This receptor was identified in a woman aged 80 or over with acute or convalescent COVID-19. Sequencing input: peripheral blood. CDR3 sequence (DNA): TGTGCCAGCAGTCGGGGACTAGCGGGGGGCCCCGGGACAGATACGCAGTATTTT. Its translation: CASSRGLAGGPGTDTQYF.